This T cell receptor beta chain was obtained from a study of identical twins. Healthy Caucasians supplied all donations. Trimming removed 1 base at V and 0 bases at J, with 7 bases between. The CDR3 loop spans 15 amino acids. Germline V lookup: CDR1 LNHNV, CDR2 YYDKDF (reference sequence). Template switching introduced a universal primer site, and the cDNA bore unique molecular identifiers. TCRdb analysed the 5' RACE reads with MiXCR anew, one entry per CDR3 protein. The sample yields 700,000 or so distinct CDR3 sequences, less than 10% seen once. Study-level findings and limits: Excess sharing by twins proved weaker in beta out-of-frame sequences.

As for this clonotype: Its antigen is as yet unknown.

This sample also appeared in a second study, on yellow fever vaccine responses in identical twins.

V and J are TRBV15 and TRBJ1-3, with D maybe TRBD1 (5 bases). This TCR derives from a woman aged 18-29 years in good health. The sequenced sample consisted of PBMCs. The CDR3 nucleotides are TGTGCCACCAGCAGAGCCAGGGACTCTGGAAACACCATATATTTT. This gives the protein CATSRARDSGNTIYF. The entire variable domain, with the rest obtained from reference TRBV15 and TRBJ1-3, is as follows: DAMVIQNPRYQVTQFGKPVTLSCSQTLNHNVMYWYQQKSSQAPKLLFHYYDKDFNNEADTPDNFQSRRPNTSFCFLDIRSPGLGDTAMYLCATSRARDSGNTIYFGEGSWLTVV.